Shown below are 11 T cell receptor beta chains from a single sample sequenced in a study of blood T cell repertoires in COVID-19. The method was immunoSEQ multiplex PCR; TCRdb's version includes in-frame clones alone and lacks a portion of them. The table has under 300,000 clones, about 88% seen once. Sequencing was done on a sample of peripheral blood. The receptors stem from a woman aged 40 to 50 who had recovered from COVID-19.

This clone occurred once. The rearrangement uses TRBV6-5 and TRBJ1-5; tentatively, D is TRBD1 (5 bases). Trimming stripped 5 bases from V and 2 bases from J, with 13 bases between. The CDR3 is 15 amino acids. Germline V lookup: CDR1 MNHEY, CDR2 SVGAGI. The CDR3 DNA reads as TGTGCCAGCAGTCCGGGGGACTATGGCAATCAGCCCCAGCATTTT. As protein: CASSPGDYGNQPQHF.

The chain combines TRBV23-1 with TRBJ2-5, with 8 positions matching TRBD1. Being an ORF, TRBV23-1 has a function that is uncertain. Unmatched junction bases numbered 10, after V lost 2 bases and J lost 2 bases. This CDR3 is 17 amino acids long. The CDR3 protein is CASSQSSSGTGQETQYF. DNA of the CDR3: TGCGCCAGCAGTCAAAGTAGTTCCGGGACAGGACAAGAGACCCAGTACTTC.

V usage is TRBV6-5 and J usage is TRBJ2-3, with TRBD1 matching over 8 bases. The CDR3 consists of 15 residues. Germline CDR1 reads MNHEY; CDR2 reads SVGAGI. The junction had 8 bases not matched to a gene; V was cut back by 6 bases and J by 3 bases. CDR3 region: CASRVDRGGTDTQYF. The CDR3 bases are TGTGCCAGCAGGGTCGACAGGGGTGGAACAGATACGCAGTATTTT.

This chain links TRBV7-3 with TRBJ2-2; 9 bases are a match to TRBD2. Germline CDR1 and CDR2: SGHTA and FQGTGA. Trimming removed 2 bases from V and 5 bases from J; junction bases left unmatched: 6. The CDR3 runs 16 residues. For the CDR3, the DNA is TGTGCCAGCAGCTTACGAGTTAGCGGGAGAACCGGGGAGCTGTTTTTT. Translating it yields CASSLRVSGRTGELFF.

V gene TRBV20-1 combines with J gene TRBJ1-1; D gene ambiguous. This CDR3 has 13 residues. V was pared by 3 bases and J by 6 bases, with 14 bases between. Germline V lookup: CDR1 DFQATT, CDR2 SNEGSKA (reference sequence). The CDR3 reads CSASKERGSEAFF. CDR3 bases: TGCAGTGCTAGTAAGGAACGAGGGTCTGAAGCTTTCTTT.

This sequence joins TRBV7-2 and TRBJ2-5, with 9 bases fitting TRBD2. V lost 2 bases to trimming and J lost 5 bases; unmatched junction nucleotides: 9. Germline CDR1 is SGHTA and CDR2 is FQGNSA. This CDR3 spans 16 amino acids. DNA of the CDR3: TGTGCCAGCAGCTTACCGGGACTAGCCCATCGGGAGACCCAGTACTTC. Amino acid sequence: CASSLPGLAHRETQYF.

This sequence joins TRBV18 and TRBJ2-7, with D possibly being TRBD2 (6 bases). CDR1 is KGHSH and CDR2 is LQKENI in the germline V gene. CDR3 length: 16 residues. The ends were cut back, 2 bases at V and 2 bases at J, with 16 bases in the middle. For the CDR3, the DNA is TGTGCCAGCTCACCAGTCCTAGGACTACGCGCCTACGAGCAGTACTTC. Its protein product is CASSPVLGLRAYEQYF.

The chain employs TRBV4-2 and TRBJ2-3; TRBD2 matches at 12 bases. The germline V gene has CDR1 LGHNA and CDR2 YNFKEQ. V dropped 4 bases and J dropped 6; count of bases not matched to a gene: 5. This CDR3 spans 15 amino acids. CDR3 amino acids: CASSRLAGARDTQYF. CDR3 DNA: TGTGCCAGCAGCCGACTAGCGGGGGCTCGTGATACGCAGTATTTT.

CDR3 sequence: CARSGGLRRFYYEQYF. The CDR3 bases are TGTGCCAGAAGCGGTGGGCTCCGCAGGTTTTACTACGAGCAGTACTTC. The rearrangement joins TRBV5-3 to TRBJ2-7; unclear D gene. TRBV5-3 is reported as an ORF; its role is uncertain. CDR3 length: 16 residues. The V end lost 4 bases, the J end lost 3 bases, and 20 bases lay between the germline ends.

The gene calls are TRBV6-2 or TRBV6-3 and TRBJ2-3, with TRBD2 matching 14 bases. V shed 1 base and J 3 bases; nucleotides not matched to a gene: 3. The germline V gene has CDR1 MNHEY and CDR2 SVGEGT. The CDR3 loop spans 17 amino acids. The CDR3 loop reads CASSYLGTSGSTDTQYF. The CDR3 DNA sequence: TGTGCCAGCAGTTACTTGGGGACTAGCGGGAGTACAGATACGCAGTATTTT.

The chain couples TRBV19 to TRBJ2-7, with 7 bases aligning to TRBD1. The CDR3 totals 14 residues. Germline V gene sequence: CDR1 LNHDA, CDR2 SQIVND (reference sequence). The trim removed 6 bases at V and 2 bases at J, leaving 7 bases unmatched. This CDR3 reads CASRIRQGTYEQYF. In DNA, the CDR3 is TGTGCCAGTAGAATACGACAGGGCACCTACGAGCAGTACTTC.